These T cell receptor beta chains were read from a single sample in a study of monozygotic twins with inflammatory bowel disease. Following a re-call of the 5' RACE reads, TCRdb has one entry per CDR3 protein and lacks DNA. This repertoire includes 300,000 to 400,000 distinct CDR3 sequences. The sequencing input was blood. The receptor set was obtained from a human donor with ulcerative colitis or Crohn's disease, or a healthy co-twin of an affected twin (not recorded which). CDR3s include the opening cysteine and the closing phenylalanine or tryptophan. Each record gives: CDR3 length, V gene, J gene, CDR3 protein.

13,TRBV7-9,TRBJ2-2,CASSSGSTGELFF
16,TRBV7-8,TRBJ2-3,CASSLWRDLGTDTQYF
14,TRBV12-3/TRBV12-4,TRBJ2-3,CASSGITGADTQYF
14,TRBV19,TRBJ2-5,CASSISSGRETQYF
14,TRBV6-6,TRBJ1-6,CASRWTGYNSPLHF
17,TRBV6-1,TRBJ2-2,CASSLAGGLPDTGELFF
16,TRBV7-8,TRBJ1-5,CASSPGRQAVKGPQHF
15,TRBV5-5,TRBJ2-2,CASSLIPGGTGELFF
12,TRBV20-1,TRBJ1-1,CSARGGPTEAFF
14,TRBV7-2,TRBJ2-2,CASSPQTSAGELFF
14,TRBV19,TRBJ2-1,CASSIEDRRTEQFF
14,TRBV20-1,TRBJ1-3,CSAQTGLRGNTIYF
16,TRBV28,TRBJ1-5,CASSFFGGPRGQPQHF
17,TRBV11-2,TRBJ2-2,CASTSRGTGAGTGELFF
14,TRBV4-1,TRBJ1-6,CASSQGQGRSPLHF
15,TRBV5-1,TRBJ1-1,CASGQLGQGSSQAFF
14,TRBV28,TRBJ2-7,CASSLGTGGAEQYF
14,TRBV12-3/TRBV12-4,TRBJ1-2,CASSFGTGVVGYTF
15,TRBV12-3/TRBV12-4,TRBJ1-4,CASSFLGRNNEKLFF